The 8 T cell receptor beta chains reported below all come from one sample, sequenced in a study of Ad26.COV2.S vaccination and SARS-CoV-2 variants. As for treatment: around 19 received Ad26.COV2.S at low or high dose, single or two shots; 5 received placebo; per-sample allocation not given. Samples analyzed were those drawn on day 63 after the first vaccine or placebo injection. Method: immunoSEQ multiplex PCR; TCRdb's copy keeps in-frame clones and lacks some. Of fewer than 400,000 clones in the sample, just over 85% were seen once. Sequenced here: peripheral blood, sampled in a trial of Ad26.COV2.S vaccine versus placebo. The receptors were gathered from a person aged 18 to 65 who received the Ad26.COV2.S COVID-19 vaccine or a placebo.

V and J are TRBV5-1 and TRBJ1-1; D ambiguous. The CDR3 is 14 residues long. Germline assignment: CDR1 SGHRS and CDR2 YFSETQ. With 6 bases removed from V and 4 bases from J, the gap between germline ends came to 16 bases. CDR3 amino acids: CASTPGGLATEAFF. In nucleotides, the CDR3 is TGCGCCAGCACCCCGGGAGGGCTGGCCACTGAAGCTTTCTTT.

The V call is TRBV12-3 or TRBV12-4, the J call TRBJ2-4, with TRBD1 identical over 8 bases. V was clipped by 5 bases and J by 7 bases; unmatched bases: 1. The CDR3 is made up of 12 amino acids. This CDR3 reads CASSGQGNIQYF. The CDR3 DNA is TGTGCCAGCAGTGGACAGGGTAACATTCAGTACTTC.

The J gene is TRBJ1-6, the V gene TRBV30, with TRBD1 matching 10 bases. Losses at the gene ends were 5 bases for V and 10 bases for J; bases not matched to a gene: 8. CDR1 GTSNPN and CDR2 SVGIG come from the germline V gene (reference sequence). The CDR3 contains 14 residues. The chain's CDR3 is CAWAGTGAKSPLHF. The DNA of the CDR3 is TGTGCCTGGGCCGGGACAGGGGCAAAATCACCCCTCCACTTT.

This clone came up a few times. The gene calls are TRBV19 and TRBJ2-1; 11 positions match TRBD2. The CDR3 runs to 17 residues. J gave up 3 bases and V 4 bases, and 8 bases lay outside the gene matches. The germline V gene has CDR1 LNHDA and CDR2 SQIVND (reference sequence). In nucleotides, the CDR3 is TGTGCCAGTAGTACCACCACTAGCGGGGGAATCTACAATGAGCAGTTCTTC. It translates to CASSTTTSGGIYNEQFF.

This sequence joins TRBV11-2 and TRBJ1-4; maybe TRBD1 (5 bases). The CDR3 spans 16 residues. Looked up from germline, CDR1 is SGHAT and CDR2 is FQNNGV. The ends were cut back, 4 bases at V and 4 bases at J, with 16 bases in the middle. CDR3 loop: CASSSNSGFRNEKLFF. The CDR3 nucleotides are TGTGCCAGCAGCTCTAATTCAGGGTTCCGTAATGAAAAACTGTTTTTT.

This clone was seen once. The chain links TRBV21-1 to TRBJ2-7; the D call TRBD1 from the table was never checked on the DNA. TRBV21-1 constitutes a pseudogene. CDR3 length: 20 residues. For the CDR3, the DNA is TGTGCCAGCACCGATACCTCCGGGACAGGGCTGACGGAACACCTCTACAAGCAGTACTTC. Amino acids: CASTDTSGTGLTEHLYKQYF.

The J gene is TRBJ2-4, the V gene TRBV30; 8 bases align to TRBD1. This CDR3 has 14 amino acids. Germline lookup yields CDR1 GTSNPN and CDR2 SVGIG (reference sequence). V shed 1 base and J 9 bases; nucleotides not matched to a gene: 8. The CDR3 region is CAWSAGQAVSIQYF. As DNA, the CDR3 is TGTGCCTGGAGTGCGGGACAGGCAGTCAGCATTCAGTACTTC.

About this clone: This CDR3 is also generated by other DNA sequences in the sample. The J gene is TRBJ1-4, the V gene TRBV27; D remains ambiguous. This CDR3 has 14 amino acids. Per germline, CDR1 MNHEY and CDR2 SMNVEV (reference sequence). V gave up 3 bases and J gave up 1 base, with 6 bases separating them. CDR3 region: CASSLWGTNEKLFF. The CDR3 coding sequence is TGTGCCAGCAGTTTGTGGGGAACTAATGAAAAACTGTTTTTT. Combining the CDR3 with reference TRBV27 and TRBJ1-4 gives the whole variable domain EAQVTQNPRYLITVTGKKLTVTCSQNMNHEYMSWYRQDPGLGLRQIYYSMNVEVTDKGDVPEGYKVSRKEKRNFPLILESPSPNQTSLYFCASSLWGTNEKLFFGSGTQLSVL.